This TCR beta chain comes out of a study of technical replicates of blood from a few donors. This CDR3 has 15 amino acids. Germline CDR1 reads SGDLS; CDR2 reads YYNGEE. V lost 3 bases and J lost 0, with 13 bases in between. Measured with immunoSEQ multiplex PCR; TCRdb has only the in-frame clones, and not every one. The data show tens of thousands of clones, approximately 97% seen once. The receptor was derived from a human donor in good health. The sample was T cells isolated from PBMCs. The rearrangement uses TRBV9 and TRBJ2-7; D unclear. The CDR3 protein is CASSEGLGASYEQYF. CDR3 coding DNA: TGTGCCAGCAGCGAAGGTCTAGGCGCCTCCTACGAGCAGTACTTC.